This T cell receptor beta chain came from a study of T cell clonotyping in hematopoietic cell transplantation (dated by TCRdb to about 2021). Background for the entire study: Pretransplant samples from recipients were collected after cytoreduction. The study collected around 150 blood samples from 35 consecutive transplant recipients and their related donors. Recruitment of patients ran from September 2015 to early 2017, and follow-up continued until late 2020 or until death.

The study at large found these results: The sample size was limited, and CD4 and CD8 repertoire contributions could not be separated because cells were not sorted. After transplant, TCR diversity in recipients dropped, and pathologically expanded clonotypes increased progressively from day 30 to day 180. Just a small fraction of recipient repertoires overlapped with donor repertoires, and more than 95% appeared de novo at the given depth. Broader TCR repertoire diversity after transplant was predicted by Inverse Simpson Index values from donors and from recipients before transplant.

This specimen's time point label, interpreted: recipient sample about 28 days before transplant, after cytoreduction. Recipient blood was collected about 28 days before transplant and at days 30, 100 and 180 after transplant. Nuclei Lysis Solution was used to extract genomic DNA from fresh or cryopreserved unfractionated peripheral blood mononuclear cells. Of note for this clone: Its antigen is not yet known. No base quality values were provided; no much bigger clone lies one nucleotide off.

Taken from cysteine to phenylalanine, the CDR3 has 14 residues. CDR3 DNA is the only sequence kept; it has 42 bases, read in frame from the first base. Reading the germline V gene gives CDR1 MNHNS and CDR2 SASEGT. Trimming removed 10 bases from V and 2 bases from J, leaving 14 bases between the germline ends. TCR beta CDR3 regions were amplified from genomic DNA with the immunoSEQ assay, a bias-controlled multiplex PCR using V- and J-specific primers. A second PCR step added a proprietary barcode and Illumina adapter sequences to the CDR3 amplicons. An Illumina MiSeq instrument was used for sequencing of the CDR3 libraries. In the source study's methods: Export and quality control were handled in immunoSEQ Analyzer 3.0, while downstream analyses relied on R Bioconductor and Immunarch. Repertoire metrics were calculated using only productive rearrangements within the normalized downsampled data set. Pathologically expanded clonotypes were defined as those larger than 5 templates in the normalized cohort. The Inverse Simpson Index served as the measure of repertoire diversity. CMV-specificity analyses were carried out on the non-normalized data set to capture all clonotypes. This is the immuneACCESS table as TCRdb keeps it, with only in-frame sequences that have V and J called. A part of the clones is gone; compared with another copy, unresolved V genes explain less than half, and the rest is unexplained. V, J and clone size reflect that table, while D and trimming were determined from the DNA. This sample comprises approximately 6,600 clones, around 97% of them detected only once. The ten biggest clones cover 15% to 18% of the sample.

This specimen consisted of peripheral blood mononuclear cells, obtained before stem cell transplant. The receptor was isolated from a man in his 70s with acute myeloid leukemia. Some clones in this sample may be carry-over from other donors' samples. The chain was built from TRBV6-1 and TRBJ2-2; the D gene lacks a confident call. The CDR3 region: CATKRAPNTGELFF. The sequenced DNA: TGTGCCACCAAACGGGCCCCAAACACCGGGGAGCTGTTTTTT.